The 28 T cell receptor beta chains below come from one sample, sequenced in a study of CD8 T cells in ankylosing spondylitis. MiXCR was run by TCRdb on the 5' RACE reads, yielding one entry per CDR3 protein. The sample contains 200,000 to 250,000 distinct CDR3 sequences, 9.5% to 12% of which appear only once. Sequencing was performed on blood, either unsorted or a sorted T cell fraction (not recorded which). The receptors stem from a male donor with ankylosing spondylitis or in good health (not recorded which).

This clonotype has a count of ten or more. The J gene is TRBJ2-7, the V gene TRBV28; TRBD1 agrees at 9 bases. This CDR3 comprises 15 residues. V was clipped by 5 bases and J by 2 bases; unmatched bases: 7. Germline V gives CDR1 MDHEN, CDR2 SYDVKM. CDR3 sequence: CASSTGQGLAYEQYF. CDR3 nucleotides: TGTGCCAGCAGTACCGGACAGGGGCTAGCCTACGAGCAGTACTTC.

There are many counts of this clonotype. CDR3 DNA: TGTGCCAGCAGTTTCCGGCAGGGGGTATACACCATATATTTT. Residues: CASSFRQGVYTIYF. The chain joins TRBV12-3 or TRBV12-4 to TRBJ1-3; 7 nucleotides align to TRBD1. V gave up 3 bases and J gave up 8 bases; unmatched junction bases: 7. This CDR3 spans 14 amino acids.

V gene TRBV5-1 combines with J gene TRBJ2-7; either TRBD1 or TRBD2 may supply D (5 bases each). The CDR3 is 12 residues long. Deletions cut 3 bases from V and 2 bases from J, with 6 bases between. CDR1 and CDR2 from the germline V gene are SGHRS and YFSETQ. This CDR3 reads CASSWDAYEQYF. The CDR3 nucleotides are TGCGCCAGCAGCTGGGACGCCTACGAGCAGTACTTC.

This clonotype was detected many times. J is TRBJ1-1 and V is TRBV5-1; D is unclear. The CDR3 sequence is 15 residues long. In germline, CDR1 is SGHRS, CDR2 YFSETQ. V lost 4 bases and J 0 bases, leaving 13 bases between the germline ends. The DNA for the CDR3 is TGCGCCAGCAGCATAGGTGGGTCATTGAACACTGAAGCTTTCTTT. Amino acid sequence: CASSIGGSLNTEAFF.

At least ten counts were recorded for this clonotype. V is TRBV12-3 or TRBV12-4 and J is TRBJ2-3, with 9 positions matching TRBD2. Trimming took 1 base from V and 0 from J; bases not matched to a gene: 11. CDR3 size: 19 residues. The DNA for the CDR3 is TGTGCCAGCAGTTTAGTCCGCGGGGGGGCCATTACTAGCACAGATACGCAGTATTTT. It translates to CASSLVRGGAITSTDTQYF.

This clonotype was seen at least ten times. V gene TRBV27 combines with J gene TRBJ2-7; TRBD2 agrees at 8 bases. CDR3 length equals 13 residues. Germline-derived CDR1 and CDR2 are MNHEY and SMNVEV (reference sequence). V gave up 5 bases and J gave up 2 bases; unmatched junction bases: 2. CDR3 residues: CASSKGLAYEQYF. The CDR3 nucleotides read TGTGCCAGCAGTAAGGGACTAGCCTACGAGCAGTACTTC.

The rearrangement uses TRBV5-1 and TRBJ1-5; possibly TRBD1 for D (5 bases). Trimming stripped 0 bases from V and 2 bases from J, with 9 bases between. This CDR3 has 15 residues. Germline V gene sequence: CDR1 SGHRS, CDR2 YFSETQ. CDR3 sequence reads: CASSLEGVGNQPQHF. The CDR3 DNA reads TGCGCCAGCAGCTTGGAAGGGGTAGGCAATCAGCCCCAGCATTTT.

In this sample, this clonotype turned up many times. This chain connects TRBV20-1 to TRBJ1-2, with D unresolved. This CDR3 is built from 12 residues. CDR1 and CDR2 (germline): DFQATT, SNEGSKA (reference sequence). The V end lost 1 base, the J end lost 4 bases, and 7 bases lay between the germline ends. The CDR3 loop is CSARAESYGYTF. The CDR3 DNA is TGCAGTGCTAGAGCCGAAAGCTATGGCTACACCTTC.

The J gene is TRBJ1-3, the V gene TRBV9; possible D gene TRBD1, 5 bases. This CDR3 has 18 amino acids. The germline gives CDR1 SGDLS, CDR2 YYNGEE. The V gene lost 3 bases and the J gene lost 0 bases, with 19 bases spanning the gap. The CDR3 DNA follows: TGTGCCAGCAGCGGCGCAGGGAGCCCAAAAAGCTCTGGAAACACCATATATTTT. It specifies CASSGAGSPKSSGNTIYF.

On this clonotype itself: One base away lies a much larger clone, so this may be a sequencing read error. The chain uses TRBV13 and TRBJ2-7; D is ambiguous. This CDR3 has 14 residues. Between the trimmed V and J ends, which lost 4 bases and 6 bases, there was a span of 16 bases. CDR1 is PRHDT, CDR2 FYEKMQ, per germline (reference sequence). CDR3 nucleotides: TGTGCCAGCAGCTCACCTGTGCGAAGGTGCGAGCAGTACTTC. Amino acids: CASSSPVRRCEQYF.

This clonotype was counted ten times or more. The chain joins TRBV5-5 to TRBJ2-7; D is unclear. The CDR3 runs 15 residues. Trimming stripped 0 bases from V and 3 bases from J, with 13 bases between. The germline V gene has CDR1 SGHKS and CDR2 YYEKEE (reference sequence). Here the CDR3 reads CASSLGAGHVYEQYF. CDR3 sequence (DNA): TGTGCCAGCAGCTTGGGCGCAGGTCATGTCTACGAGCAGTACTTC.

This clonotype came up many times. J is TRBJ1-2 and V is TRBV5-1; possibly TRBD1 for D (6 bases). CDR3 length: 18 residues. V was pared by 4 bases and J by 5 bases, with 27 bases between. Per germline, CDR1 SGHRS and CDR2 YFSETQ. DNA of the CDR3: TGCGCCAGCAGCCTAACCGTTGATCTGGGACAACTTCATTATGGCTACACCTTC. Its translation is CASSLTVDLGQLHYGYTF.

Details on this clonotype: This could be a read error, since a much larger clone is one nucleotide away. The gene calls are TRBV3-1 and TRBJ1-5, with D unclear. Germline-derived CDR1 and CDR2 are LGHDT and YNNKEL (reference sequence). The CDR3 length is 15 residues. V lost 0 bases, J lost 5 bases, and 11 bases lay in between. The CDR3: CASSQDMAFHQPQHF. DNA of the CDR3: TGTGCCAGCAGCCAAGATATGGCGTTTCATCAGCCCCAGCATTTT.

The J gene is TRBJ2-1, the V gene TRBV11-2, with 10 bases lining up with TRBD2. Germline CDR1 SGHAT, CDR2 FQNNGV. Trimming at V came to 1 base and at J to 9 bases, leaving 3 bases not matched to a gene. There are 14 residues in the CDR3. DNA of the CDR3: TGTGCCAGCAGCTTAGTGCCTAGCGGGGGTGAGCAGTTCTTC. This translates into CASSLVPSGGEQFF.

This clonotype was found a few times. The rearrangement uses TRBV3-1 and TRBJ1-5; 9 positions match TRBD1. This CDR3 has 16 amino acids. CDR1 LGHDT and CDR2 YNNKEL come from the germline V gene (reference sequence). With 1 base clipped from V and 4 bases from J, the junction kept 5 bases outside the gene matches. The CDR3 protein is CASSQGRTGVNQPQHF. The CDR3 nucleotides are TGTGCCAGCAGCCAAGGGAGGACAGGGGTAAATCAGCCCCAGCATTTT.

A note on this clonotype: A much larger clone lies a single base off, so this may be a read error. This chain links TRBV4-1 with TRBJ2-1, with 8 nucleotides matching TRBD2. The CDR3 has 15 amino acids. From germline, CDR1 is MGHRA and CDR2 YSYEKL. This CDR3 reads CVSSQETGGIYEQFF. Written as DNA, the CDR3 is TGCGTCAGCAGCCAAGAAACGGGGGGGATCTATGAGCAGTTCTTC.

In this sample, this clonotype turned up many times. For the CDR3, the DNA is TGTGCCAGTGCTGACAGGGTAAGTCAGCCCCAGCATTTT. Protein product: CASADRVSQPQHF. This chain joins TRBV19 and TRBJ1-5; 7 nucleotides agree with TRBD1. J gave up 6 bases and V 8 bases, and 7 bases lay outside the gene matches. This CDR3 has 13 amino acids. Per germline, CDR1 LNHDA and CDR2 SQIVND (reference sequence).

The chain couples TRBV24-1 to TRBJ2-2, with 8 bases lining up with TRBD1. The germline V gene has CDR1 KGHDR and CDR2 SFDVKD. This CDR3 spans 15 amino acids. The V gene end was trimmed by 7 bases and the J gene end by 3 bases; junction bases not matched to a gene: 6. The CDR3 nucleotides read TGTGCCACCAGGGGCCCGGGACAGGACACCGGGGAGCTGTTTTTT. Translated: CATRGPGQDTGELFF.

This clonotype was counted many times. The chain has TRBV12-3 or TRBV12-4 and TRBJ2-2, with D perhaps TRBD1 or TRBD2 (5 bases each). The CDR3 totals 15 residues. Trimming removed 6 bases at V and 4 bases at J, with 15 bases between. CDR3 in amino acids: CASRPGTASTGELFF. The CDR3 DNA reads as TGTGCCAGCAGACCCGGGACGGCTAGCACCGGGGAGCTGTTTTTT.

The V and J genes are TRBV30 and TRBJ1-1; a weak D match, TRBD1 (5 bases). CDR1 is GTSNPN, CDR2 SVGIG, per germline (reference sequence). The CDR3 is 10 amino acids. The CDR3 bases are TGTGCTTCCGGACATTACGAAGCTTTCTTT. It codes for CASGHYEAFF.

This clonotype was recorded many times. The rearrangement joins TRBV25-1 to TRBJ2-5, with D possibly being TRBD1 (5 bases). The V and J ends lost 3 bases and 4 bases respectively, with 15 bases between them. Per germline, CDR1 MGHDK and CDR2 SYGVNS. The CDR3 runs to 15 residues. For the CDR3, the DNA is TGTGCCAGCAGTGACCCCCCCAGGGTTGGAGAGACCCAGTACTTC. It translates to CASSDPPRVGETQYF.

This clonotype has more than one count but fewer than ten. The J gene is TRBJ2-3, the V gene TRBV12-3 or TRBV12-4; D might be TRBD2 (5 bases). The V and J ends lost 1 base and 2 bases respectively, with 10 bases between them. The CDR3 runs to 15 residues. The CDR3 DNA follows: TGTGCCAGCAGTTTAGTCGGGGTAAACACAGATACGCAGTATTTT. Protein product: CASSLVGVNTDTQYF.

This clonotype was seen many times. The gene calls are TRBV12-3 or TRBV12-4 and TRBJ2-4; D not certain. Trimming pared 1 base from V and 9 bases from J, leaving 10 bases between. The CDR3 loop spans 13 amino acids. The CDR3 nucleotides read TGTGCCAGCAGTTTAGAGCGTTCCGGCATTCAGTACTTC. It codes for CASSLERSGIQYF.

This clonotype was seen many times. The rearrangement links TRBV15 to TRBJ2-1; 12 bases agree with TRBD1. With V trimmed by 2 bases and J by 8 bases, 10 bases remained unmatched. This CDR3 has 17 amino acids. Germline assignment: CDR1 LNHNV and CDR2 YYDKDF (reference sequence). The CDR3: CATSRFPGQGAVYEQFF. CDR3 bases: TGTGCCACCAGCAGATTCCCGGGACAGGGGGCTGTCTATGAGCAGTTCTTC.

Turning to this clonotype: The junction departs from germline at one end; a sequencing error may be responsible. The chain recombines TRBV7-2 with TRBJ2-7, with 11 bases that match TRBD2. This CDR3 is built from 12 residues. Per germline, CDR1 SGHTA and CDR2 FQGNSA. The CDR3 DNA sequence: TGTGCCAGCAGCTTCCCGGGACTAGCGGCTAACTTC. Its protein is CASSFPGLAANF.

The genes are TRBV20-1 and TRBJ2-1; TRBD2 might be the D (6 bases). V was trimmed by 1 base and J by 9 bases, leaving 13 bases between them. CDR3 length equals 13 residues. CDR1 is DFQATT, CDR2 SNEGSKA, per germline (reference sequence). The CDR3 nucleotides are TGCAGTGCTAGAGTTCCGGCGGGAATTGAGCAGTTCTTC. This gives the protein CSARVPAGIEQFF.

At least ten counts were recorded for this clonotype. CDR3 DNA: TGTGCCAGCAGCGTAGTCAACGGCGAGCAGTACTTC. It is translated as CASSVVNGEQYF. The rearrangement uses TRBV9 and TRBJ2-7; no definite D call. Germline V gives CDR1 SGDLS, CDR2 YYNGEE. The CDR3 length is 12 residues. Between the trimmed V and J ends, which lost 0 bases and 6 bases, there was a span of 7 bases.

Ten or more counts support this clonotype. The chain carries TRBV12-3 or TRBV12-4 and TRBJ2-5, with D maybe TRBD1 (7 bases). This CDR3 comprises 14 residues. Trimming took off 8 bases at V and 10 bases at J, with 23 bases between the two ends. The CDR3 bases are TGTGCCAGCGGTCCCCTACACGGCCAGGGGGGCCAGTACTTC. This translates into CASGPLHGQGGQYF.